This note documents a single T cell receptor beta chain sequence. CDR1 is SGHDT, CDR2 YYEEEE, per germline. Trimming left V 3 bases short and J 4 bases short, with 5 bases between. This CDR3 spans 12 amino acids. Per the original methods: Estimated nucleated cell counts came from reference gene primer amplification. Profiling relied on immunoSEQ multiplex PCR, and the TCRdb table lists in-frame clones only, not all of them. D and trimming come from the DNA, and the V and J calls and clone size come from that table. The repertoire holds about 200,000 clones, more than 75% seen once, with 5.5% to 7% in the top ten. This entry comes from a study of blood T cell repertoires in COVID-19.

The rearrangement links TRBV5-6 to TRBJ1-3; D is unresolved. This receptor was taken from a man aged 35 to 55 with active or convalescent COVID-19. The source material was peripheral blood. For the CDR3, the DNA is TGTGCCAGCAGCTACTCCGGAAACACCATATATTTT. As protein: CASSYSGNTIYF.